This T cell receptor (beta chain) stems from a study of Ad26.COV2.S vaccination and SARS-CoV-2 variants. Sample treatment: around 19 received Ad26.COV2.S at low or high dose, single or two shots; 5 received placebo; per-sample allocation not given. Collection of samples fell on day 63 after the first vaccine or placebo injection. Germline V gene lookup returns CDR1 SEHNR and CDR2 FQNEAQ (reference sequence). After removal of 5 bases from V and 4 bases from J, the junction contained 9 bases not matched to a gene. The CDR3 spans 15 residues. The repertoire was sequenced with immunoSEQ multiplex PCR; TCRdb's copy has only in-frame clones and lacks some. Among fewer than 600,000 clones listed, roughly nine tenths were seen once.

Sequences were derived from peripheral blood, sampled in a trial of Ad26.COV2.S vaccine versus placebo. This chain joins TRBV7-9 and TRBJ2-5, with 8 bases identical to TRBD1. The clonotype comes from a person between 18 and 60 years old who received the Ad26.COV2.S COVID-19 vaccine or a placebo. CDR3 region: CASSPRQGWLETQYF. DNA for the CDR3: TGTGCCAGCAGCCCCCGACAGGGGTGGCTAGAGACCCAGTACTTC.